The 18 T cell receptor beta chains in this list originate from one sample, sequenced in a study of T cells in Graves' hyperthyroidism and ophthalmopathy. Researchers took RNA transcripts and amplified the TCR beta CDR3 regions from them. HTBI primers were used for first-round RT-PCR of the TCR CDR3. Using its own MiXCR run on the multiplex PCR reads, TCRdb lists one record per CDR3 protein. The sample has about half a million distinct CDR3 sequences, about 20% seen once. The source material was blood. All receptors come from a woman in her 70s with Graves' ophthalmopathy.

This chain joins TRBV9 and TRBJ1-6; possible D gene TRBD1, 5 bases. The V gene lost 1 base and the J gene lost 8 bases, with 16 bases spanning the gap. The CDR3 loop spans 16 amino acids. Germline CDR1 and CDR2: SGDLS and YYNGEE. CDR3 nucleotides: TGTGCCAGCAGCGTACAGGGAGACGGGCTGTATTCACCCCTCCACTTT. This codes for CASSVQGDGLYSPLHF.

The chain combines TRBV28 with TRBJ2-1; D could derive from TRBD1 or TRBD2 (6 bases each). CDR3 length: 14 amino acids. V lost 5 bases and J lost 12, with 20 bases in between. Germline assignment: CDR1 MDHEN and CDR2 SYDVKM. The CDR3 region is CASSLDGGGGRQFF. In DNA form, the CDR3 reads TGTGCCAGCAGTCTTGACGGGGGCGGAGGTCGGCAGTTCTTC.

This clonotype was picked up many times. The V gene is TRBV28, the J gene TRBJ1-5; D perhaps matches TRBD1 (5 bases). Deletions cut 8 bases from V and 4 bases from J, with 12 bases between. This CDR3 has 13 residues. Germline loops: CDR1 MDHEN, CDR2 SYDVKM. The chain's CDR3 is CASSGSLNQPQHF. CDR3 nucleotides: TGTGCCAGCTCAGGGAGCTTAAATCAGCCCCAGCATTTT. Variable domain in full (rest from reference TRBV28 and TRBJ1-5): DVKVTQSSRYLVKRTGEKVFLECVQDMDHENMFWYRQDPGLGLRLIYFSYDVKMKEKGDIPEGYSVSREKKERFSLILESASTNQTSMYLCASSGSLNQPQHFGDGTRLSIL.

The chain employs TRBV5-1 and TRBJ1-5, with 10 bases identical to TRBD1. The CDR3 is 17 amino acids. V lost 0 bases, J lost 2 bases, and 5 bases stayed unmatched. Germline CDR1 and CDR2: SGHRS and YFSETQ. CDR3 loop: CASSLGDGTGGNQPQHF. CDR3 DNA sequence: TGCGCCAGCAGCTTGGGGGACGGGACAGGGGGCAATCAGCCCCAGCATTTT.

The V and J genes are TRBV10-1 and TRBJ2-2; 9 nucleotides match TRBD2. Germline values: CDR1 WNHNN, CDR2 SYGVQD (reference sequence). V shed 3 bases, J shed 7 bases, and the junction held 9 bases outside the gene matches. The CDR3 totals 16 residues. CDR3 region: CASSELAGDGDGELFF. In nucleotides, the CDR3 is TGCGCCAGCAGTGAATTAGCGGGAGATGGTGACGGGGAGCTGTTTTTT.

The chain is built from TRBV18 and TRBJ1-6; D might be TRBD1 (6 bases). The length of the CDR3 is 16 residues. Germline V gene lookup returns CDR1 KGHSH and CDR2 LQKENI. The V gene lost 3 bases and the J gene lost 7 bases, with 16 bases spanning the gap. The CDR3 reads CASSPRQGTRNSPLHF. CDR3 sequence (DNA): TGTGCCAGCTCACCTAGGCAGGGGACGAGAAATTCACCCCTCCACTTT.

Ten or more counts support this clonotype. The chain employs TRBV12-3 or TRBV12-4 and TRBJ1-1; unclear D gene. The CDR3 consists of 10 residues. With 3 bases removed from V and 6 bases from J, the gap between germline ends came to 2 bases. This CDR3 reads CASSFAEAFF. In nucleotides, the CDR3 is TGTGCCAGCAGTTTCGCTGAAGCTTTCTTT.

This clonotype appeared once. The chain combines TRBV4-2 with TRBJ2-7; maybe TRBD2 (6 bases). The CDR3 sequence is 16 residues long. V lost 6 bases and J lost 6, with 24 bases in between. Germline V gene sequence: CDR1 LGHNA, CDR2 YNFKEQ. The CDR3 DNA reads as TGTGCCAGCAGTTCAAGCGGAGGGGCCAGGTTTAGCGAGCAGTACTTC. Amino acid sequence: CASSSSGGARFSEQYF.

The V gene is TRBV30, the J gene TRBJ2-3; a weak D match, TRBD2 (6 bases). Germline CDR1 and CDR2: GTSNPN and SVGIG (reference sequence). The ends were cut back, 0 bases at V and 0 bases at J, with 7 bases in the middle. The CDR3 is made up of 14 amino acids. The CDR3 sequence is CAWSVGTSTDTQYF. CDR3 coding DNA: TGTGCCTGGAGTGTAGGGACTAGCACAGATACGCAGTATTTT. Based on the CDR3 plus reference TRBV30 and TRBJ2-3, the full variable domain is SQTIHQWPATLVQPVGSPLSLECTVEGTSNPNLYWYRQAAGRGLQLLFYSVGIGQISSEVPQNLSASRPQDRQFILSSKKLLLSDSGFYLCAWSVGTSTDTQYFGPGTRLTVL.

This clonotype occurred a few times. The chain combines TRBV11-2 with TRBJ2-2, with TRBD1 matching over 12 bases. Germline V gene data show CDR1 as SGHAT and CDR2 as FQNNGV. The V gene end was trimmed by 4 bases and the J gene end by 5 bases; junction bases not matched to a gene: 8. The CDR3 has 17 residues. The CDR3 loop is CASSSGDRGLGTGELFF. The CDR3 nucleotides read TGTGCCAGCAGCTCCGGGGACAGGGGGCTTGGAACCGGGGAGCTGTTTTTT. Together with reference TRBV11-2 and TRBJ2-2, the CDR3 gives the full variable domain: EAGVAQSPRYKIIEKRQSVAFWCNPISGHATLYWYQQILGQGPKLLIQFQNNGVVDDSQLPKDRFSAERLKGVDSTLKIQPAKLEDSAVYLCASSSGDRGLGTGELFFGEGSRLTVL.

This clonotype was counted many times. This chain connects TRBV2 to TRBJ1-5; weak D call: TRBD1 (6 bases). The germline gives CDR1 SNHLY, CDR2 FYNNEI. Trimming stripped 3 bases from V and 4 bases from J, with 13 bases between. The CDR3 consists of 15 residues. The CDR3 DNA follows: TGTGCCAGCAGTGAGCCAGGGGTTAGGAATCAGCCCCAGCATTTT. Its translation: CASSEPGVRNQPQHF.

Concerning this clonotype itself: No DNA is shown, since the ends of the CDR3 on it are uncertain; the CDR3 is the one TCRdb lists. This chain links TRBV28 with TRBJ1-2; TRBD1 was called by the table and not checked on the DNA. The CDR3 numbers 14 amino acids, ends counted. Germline V gene lookup returns CDR1 MDHEN and CDR2 SYDVKM. CDR3 amino acids: CASSSSRQGYGYTF.

The V and J genes are TRBV7-9 and TRBJ2-6, with 7 positions matching TRBD2. V trimming: 5 bases; J trimming: 2 bases; junction bases outside the gene matches: 9. CDR3 size: 17 residues. CDR1 and CDR2 from the germline V gene are SEHNR and FQNEAQ (reference sequence). The chain's CDR3 is CASSPRGGGTGANVLTF. The CDR3 nucleotides read TGTGCCAGCAGCCCCCGTGGGGGGGGAACTGGGGCCAACGTCCTGACTTTC.

This clonotype came up many times. The rearrangement links TRBV27 to TRBJ1-5; D remains ambiguous. V gave up 6 bases and J gave up 0 bases, with 6 bases separating them. This CDR3 comprises 13 residues. CDR1 MNHEY and CDR2 SMNVEV come from the germline V gene (reference sequence). The chain's CDR3 is CASSHYSNQPQHF. For the CDR3, the DNA is TGTGCCAGCAGCCATTATAGCAATCAGCCCCAGCATTTT.

J is TRBJ1-6 and V is TRBV6-1; no firm D call. V lost 4 bases and J lost 8, with 9 bases in between. CDR3 size: 13 residues. Germline V gene data show CDR1 as MNHNS and CDR2 as SASEGT. CDR3 sequence (DNA): TGTGCCAGCAGTGGCCGTACTGATTCACCCCTCCACTTT. This gives the protein CASSGRTDSPLHF.

This chain joins TRBV12-3 or TRBV12-4 and TRBJ1-6; D perhaps matches TRBD1 (6 bases). There are 14 residues in the CDR3. Trimming shortened V by 5 bases and J by 6 bases, and 11 bases separated the two germline ends. The CDR3, as DNA: TGTGCCAGCAGTGAGGGACAACCTAATTCACCCCTCCACTTT. Amino acid sequence: CASSEGQPNSPLHF.

The rearrangement joins TRBV5-1 to TRBJ2-7; 11 bases line up with TRBD1. This CDR3 has 18 amino acids. The ends lost 4 bases at V and 3 bases at J; junction bases unmatched: 15. The germline gives CDR1 SGHRS, CDR2 YFSETQ. As DNA, the CDR3 is TGCGCCAGCAGCATGGACAGGGGGCTGTTAGTGGGAGTCTACGAGCAGTACTTC. Protein product: CASSMDRGLLVGVYEQYF.

This clonotype was seen a few times. The J gene is TRBJ2-3, the V gene TRBV11-2; TRBD2 matches at 8 bases. The CDR3 extends over 15 amino acids. V was pared by 8 bases and J by 6 bases, with 13 bases of the junction left unmatched. CDR1 and CDR2 (germline): SGHAT, FQNNGV. CDR3 protein: CASPTSGRGDDTQYF. As DNA, the CDR3 is TGTGCCAGCCCGACGAGCGGGCGGGGGGATGATACGCAGTATTTT. Looking up the rest from reference TRBV11-2 and TRBJ2-3 gives the full variable domain: EAGVAQSPRYKIIEKRQSVAFWCNPISGHATLYWYQQILGQGPKLLIQFQNNGVVDDSQLPKDRFSAERLKGVDSTLKIQPAKLEDSAVYLCASPTSGRGDDTQYFGPGTRLTVL.